The 27 T cell receptor beta chains below come from one sample, sequenced in a study of blood T cell repertoires in COVID-19 (dated by TCRdb to the early 2020s). Library prep was done by the immunoSEQ multiplex PCR assay. The immuneACCESS repertoire file appears here via TCRdb, limited to in-frame rearrangements. These files lack a portion of the clones; in checked studies, under half of the deficit traces to unresolved V genes, and the cause of the others is not known. For this sample there are over 300,000 clones; around nine tenths appear just once. Approximately 1% of the sample is in the top ten clones. Sequencing used PBMCs or T cells enriched from blood (not recorded which). The receptors here all came from a woman aged 25 to 39 with acute COVID-19.

The V call is TRBV21-1, the J call TRBJ2-3; TRBD2 reflects the table's D call only, with no check against the DNA. TRBV21-1 is a pseudogene locus. CDR3 size: 17 residues. The CDR3: CASSKDTGIKHTDTQYF. The CDR3 bases are TGTGCCAGCAGCAAAGATACGGGAATAAAGCACACAGATACGCAGTATTTT.

This clone was observed a few times. The genes are TRBV19 and TRBJ2-2, with D perhaps TRBD2 (5 bases). The V end lost 1 base, the J end lost 4 bases, and 10 bases lay between the germline ends. Germline V lookup: CDR1 LNHDA, CDR2 SQIVND (reference sequence). The CDR3 is made up of 15 amino acids. Written as DNA, the CDR3 is TGTGCCAGTAGTATAGGGAGCGGAACCACCGGGGAGCTGTTTTTT. Amino acids: CASSIGSGTTGELFF.

In this sample, this clone turned up once. The DNA of the CDR3 is TGTGCCAGCAGCTTAGTAGCAGAGACCCAGTACTTC. Encoded protein: CASSLVAETQYF. The rearrangement uses TRBV11-1 and TRBJ2-5; unclear D gene. V was clipped by 1 base and J by 4 bases, with 4 bases between them. Germline V gene data show CDR1 as SGHAT and CDR2 as FQDESV (reference sequence). CDR3 length: 12 amino acids.

The genes are TRBV3-1 (or the pseudogene TRBV3-2) and TRBJ1-2, with D tentatively TRBD1 (6 bases). The V gene's germline CDR1 is LGHDT and CDR2 YNNKEL (reference sequence). V was pared by 3 bases and J by 5 bases, with 19 bases between. The CDR3 spans 16 residues. CDR3: CASSHDLVRGEYGYTF. In DNA, the CDR3 is TGTGCCAGCAGCCACGATTTAGTCAGGGGAGAATATGGCTACACCTTC.

The chain links TRBV9 to TRBJ2-7, with D hard to call. This CDR3 is built from 13 residues. The ends were cut back, 7 bases at V and 4 bases at J, with 15 bases in the middle. CDR1 and CDR2 (germline): SGDLS, YYNGEE. The CDR3 nucleotides are TGTGCCAGCCCCGCCCCCAGGAAATACGAGCAGTACTTC. Translation: CASPAPRKYEQYF.

This chain connects TRBV30 to TRBJ1-1, with TRBD1 matching 9 bases. This CDR3 comprises 15 residues. Germline lookup yields CDR1 GTSNPN and CDR2 SVGIG (reference sequence). Trimming at V came to 0 bases and at J to 4 bases, leaving 6 bases not matched to a gene. This chain's CDR3 is CAWSVGTGRGTEAFF. CDR3 in DNA: TGTGCCTGGAGTGTGGGGACAGGGAGAGGCACTGAAGCTTTCTTT.

The table lists this clone with a count of one. This chain links TRBV19 with TRBJ1-4; D gene ambiguous. Germline values: CDR1 LNHDA, CDR2 SQIVND (reference sequence). This CDR3 has 13 residues. V dropped 3 bases and J dropped 7 bases, with 9 bases sitting between them. The CDR3 region has the DNA TGTGCCAGTAGTATGGCCCTGGTTGAAAAACTGTTTTTT. Translation gives CASSMALVEKLFF.

The genes are TRBV2 and TRBJ1-5; 10 bases are shared with TRBD1. Germline V lookup: CDR1 SNHLY, CDR2 FYNNEI. This CDR3 comprises 15 residues. V dropped 1 base and J dropped 6; count of bases not matched to a gene: 3. CDR3 residues: CASSEETGGSQPQHF. In DNA, the CDR3 is TGTGCCAGCAGTGAAGAGACAGGGGGCAGTCAGCCCCAGCATTTT.

This clone was seen a single time. The CDR3 coding sequence is TGCGCCAGCAGCCAAGAATACAGGGGGGCGGGCTATGGCTACACCTTC. This encodes CASSQEYRGAGYGYTF. The V gene is TRBV4-1, the J gene TRBJ1-2, with 8 bases that match TRBD1. CDR1 is MGHRA, CDR2 YSYEKL, per germline. Germline trimming cut 0 bases from V and 4 bases from J; bases unmatched to any gene: 7. The CDR3 contains 16 residues.

The chain couples TRBV5-1 to TRBJ2-1, with a weak D call TRBD1 (6 bases). Germline V lookup: CDR1 SGHRS, CDR2 YFSETQ. Trimming pared 0 bases from V and 4 bases from J, leaving 8 bases between. This CDR3 has 14 residues. The CDR3 DNA sequence: TGCGCCAGCAGCTTGGGACAGGAATACAATGAGCAGTTCTTC. It encodes CASSLGQEYNEQFF.

This clone was found once. Additional DNA sequences in this sample encode the identical CDR3. The chain recombines TRBV5-1 with TRBJ1-6; 7 bases match TRBD1. Germline assignment: CDR1 SGHRS and CDR2 YFSETQ. V lost 0 bases and J lost 4; bases outside the gene matches: 1. The CDR3 totals 15 residues. The CDR3, as DNA: TGCGCCAGCAGCTTGGGGACAGGTTATAATTCACCCCTCCACTTT. It encodes CASSLGTGYNSPLHF.

This clone is a singleton in its sample. This chain connects TRBV6-5 to TRBJ2-7; TRBD1 is a possible D gene (6 bases). Trimming shortened V by 5 bases and J by 4 bases, and 15 bases separated the two germline ends. The CDR3 runs 14 residues. In germline, CDR1 is MNHEY, CDR2 SVGAGI. The CDR3 is CASSPRQAKYEQYF. The DNA for the CDR3 is TGTGCCAGCAGTCCTCGACAGGCGAAATACGAGCAGTACTTC.

This clone was seen more than once but under ten times. V gene TRBV4-1 combines with J gene TRBJ2-7; a weak D match, TRBD2 (6 bases). The V end lost 2 bases, the J end lost 3 bases, and 20 bases lay between the germline ends. CDR1 MGHRA and CDR2 YSYEKL come from the germline V gene. The CDR3 is 17 amino acids. The DNA for the CDR3 is TGCGCCAGCAGCCAACTGCCGGGGGACTGGGGCATCTACGAGCAGTACTTC. It codes for CASSQLPGDWGIYEQYF.

This rearrangement joins TRBV19 to TRBJ2-1, with 9 bases matching TRBD1. Germline V lookup: CDR1 LNHDA, CDR2 SQIVND (reference sequence). The CDR3 loop spans 15 amino acids. The trim removed 5 bases at V and 5 bases at J, leaving 7 bases unmatched. CDR3 DNA sequence: TGTGCCAGTAGTTCAACCGGGACAGGGAACAATGAGCAGTTCTTC. Its translation is CASSSTGTGNNEQFF.

J is TRBJ1-2 and V is TRBV24-1, with 10 bases identical to TRBD1. The trim removed 4 bases at V and 8 bases at J, leaving 9 bases unmatched. The CDR3 has 15 amino acids. Germline V lookup: CDR1 KGHDR, CDR2 SFDVKD. The CDR3 loop reads CATSERDRGPSGYTF. The DNA for the CDR3 is TGTGCCACCAGTGAACGGGACAGGGGTCCTTCCGGCTACACCTTC.

The CDR3: CASSPDRGNQPQHF. The CDR3 region has the DNA TGTGCCAGCAGCCCGGACAGGGGCAATCAGCCCCAGCATTTT. The chain has TRBV6-5 and TRBJ1-5; 8 bases align to TRBD1. Germline V gene data show CDR1 as MNHEY and CDR2 as SVGAGI. The CDR3 runs to 14 residues. J gave up 2 bases and V 6 bases, and 3 bases lay outside the gene matches.

The chain employs TRBV5-1 and TRBJ2-7; 12 bases are a match to TRBD2. V lost 0 bases and J lost 3; bases outside the gene matches: 10. This CDR3 region has 18 residues. Germline CDR1 SGHRS, CDR2 YFSETQ. The CDR3 sequence: CASSLEWGSTSGSYEQYF. CDR3 nucleotide sequence: TGCGCCAGCAGCTTGGAGTGGGGGTCGACTAGCGGGAGCTACGAGCAGTACTTC. The variable domain in full, with the rest retrieved from reference TRBV5-1 and TRBJ2-7, is KAGVTQTPRYLIKTRGQQVTLSCSPISGHRSVSWYQQTPGQGLQFLFEYFSETQRNKGNFPGRFSGRQFSNSRSEMNVSTLELGDSALYLCASSLEWGSTSGSYEQYFGPGTRLTVT.

The count of this clone is one. The chain has TRBV5-1 and TRBJ2-7, with 8 bases matching TRBD1. Germline V gene lookup returns CDR1 SGHRS and CDR2 YFSETQ. The CDR3 is 16 amino acids. Trimming at V came to 4 bases and at J to 5 bases, leaving 14 bases not matched to a gene. The CDR3 nucleotides read TGCGCCAGCAGCGGAACCCCGGACAGGGTAGGGAACGAGCAGTACTTC. Translating gives CASSGTPDRVGNEQYF.

The chain joins TRBV4-1 to TRBJ2-1, with TRBD2 identical over 7 bases. Germline loops: CDR1 MGHRA, CDR2 YSYEKL. The CDR3 runs 15 residues. V was clipped by 5 bases and J by 14 bases; unmatched bases: 18. CDR3 in amino acids: CASSRSTGLAEMEFF. CDR3 coding DNA: TGCGCCAGCAGCAGATCCACCGGGCTAGCGGAGATGGAGTTCTTC.

The CDR3 here is CAISATDTQYF. CDR3 nucleotides: TGTGCCATCAGTGCAACAGATACGCAGTATTTT. The J gene is TRBJ2-3, the V gene TRBV10-3; D is uncertain. In germline, CDR1 is ENHRY, CDR2 SYGVKD. Trimming removed 4 bases from V and 3 bases from J, with 2 bases in between. This CDR3 spans 11 amino acids.

The J gene is TRBJ2-5, the V gene TRBV11-2; the match to TRBD1 covers 7 bases. CDR1 is SGHAT and CDR2 is FQNNGV in the germline V gene. V dropped 5 bases and J dropped 5; count of bases not matched to a gene: 5. This CDR3 has 13 amino acids. The CDR3 spells CASSRTGGETQYF. The DNA for the CDR3 is TGTGCCAGCAGCCGGACAGGCGGGGAGACCCAGTACTTC.

The chain couples TRBV24-1 to TRBJ2-7; weak D call: TRBD1 (6 bases). This CDR3 has 13 residues. Germline CDR1 and CDR2: KGHDR and SFDVKD. Trimming cost V 5 bases and J 3 bases, with 10 bases left between them. CDR3 bases: TGTGCCACCAGTGCCGGACAGTTCTACGAGCAGTACTTC. Residues: CATSAGQFYEQYF.

The chain has TRBV4-1 and TRBJ2-1; TRBD1 aligns across 10 bases. Per the germline V gene, CDR1 is MGHRA and CDR2 is YSYEKL. This CDR3 comprises 15 residues. Germline trimming cut 7 bases from V and 1 base from J; bases unmatched to any gene: 4. The CDR3 sequence is CASKPGQGSYNEQFF. CDR3 bases: TGCGCCAGCAAACCGGGACAGGGGTCCTACAATGAGCAGTTCTTC.

The V and J genes are TRBV9 and TRBJ2-2; TRBD2 matches at 11 bases. Germline V gene data show CDR1 as SGDLS and CDR2 as YYNGEE. V lost 4 bases to trimming and J lost 0 bases; unmatched junction nucleotides: 8. The CDR3 length is 18 residues. The CDR3 DNA reads as TGTGCCAGCAGCCACGCGGCTAGCGGGGGGACGAACACCGGGGAGCTGTTTTTT. It encodes CASSHAASGGTNTGELFF.

The chain combines TRBV18 with TRBJ1-5, with unresolved D. V was clipped by 0 bases and J by 2 bases, with 8 bases between them. Germline V gene data show CDR1 as KGHSH and CDR2 as LQKENI. The CDR3 covers 15 residues. The CDR3 is CASSPPPGGNQPQHF. The CDR3 DNA is TGTGCCAGCTCACCACCCCCGGGAGGCAATCAGCCCCAGCATTTT.

This rearrangement joins TRBV29-1 to TRBJ1-1, with a tentative D call TRBD1 (5 bases). Germline CDR1 SQVTM, CDR2 ANQGSEA. This CDR3 contains 16 residues. The V end lost 7 bases, the J end lost 0 bases, and 21 bases lay between the germline ends. The CDR3 loop reads CSAIKGTPAMNTEAFF. CDR3 DNA sequence: TGCAGCGCAATAAAAGGGACTCCGGCTATGAACACTGAAGCTTTCTTT.

Notes on this clone: The sample contains more than one DNA sequence encoding this CDR3. The CDR3 is CASSLKGGAGYTF. CDR3 nucleotide sequence: TGTGCCAGCAGCTTAAAAGGGGGCGCAGGCTACACCTTC. This sequence joins TRBV7-3 and TRBJ1-2; 7 positions agree with TRBD1. CDR3 length: 13 residues. The V gene's germline CDR1 is SGHTA and CDR2 FQGTGA. V lost 1 base, J lost 8 bases, and 4 bases stayed unmatched.